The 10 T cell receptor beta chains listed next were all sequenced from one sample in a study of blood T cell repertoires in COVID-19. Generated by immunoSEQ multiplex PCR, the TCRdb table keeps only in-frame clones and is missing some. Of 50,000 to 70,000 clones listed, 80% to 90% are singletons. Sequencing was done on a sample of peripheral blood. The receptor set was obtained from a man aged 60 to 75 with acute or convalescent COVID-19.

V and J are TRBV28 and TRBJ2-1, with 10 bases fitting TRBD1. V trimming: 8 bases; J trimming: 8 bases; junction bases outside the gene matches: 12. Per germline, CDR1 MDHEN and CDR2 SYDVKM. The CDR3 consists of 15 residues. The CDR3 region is CASSPLGQGKYEQFF. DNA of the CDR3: TGTGCCAGCTCACCTCTGGGACAGGGGAAGTATGAGCAGTTCTTC.

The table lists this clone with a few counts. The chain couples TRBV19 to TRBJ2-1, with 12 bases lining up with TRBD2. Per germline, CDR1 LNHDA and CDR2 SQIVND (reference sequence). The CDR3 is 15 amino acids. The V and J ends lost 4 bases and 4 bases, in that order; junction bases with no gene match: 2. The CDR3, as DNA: TGTGCCAGTAGTACGGGACTAGCGGGTTACAATGAGCAGTTCTTC. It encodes CASSTGLAGYNEQFF.

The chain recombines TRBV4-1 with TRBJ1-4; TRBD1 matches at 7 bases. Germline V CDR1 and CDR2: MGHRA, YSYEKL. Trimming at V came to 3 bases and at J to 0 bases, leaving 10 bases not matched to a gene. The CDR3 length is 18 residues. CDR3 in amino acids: CASSHLRDRSSTNEKLFF. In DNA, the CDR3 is TGCGCCAGCAGCCACCTGAGGGACAGATCCTCAACTAATGAAAAACTGTTTTTT.

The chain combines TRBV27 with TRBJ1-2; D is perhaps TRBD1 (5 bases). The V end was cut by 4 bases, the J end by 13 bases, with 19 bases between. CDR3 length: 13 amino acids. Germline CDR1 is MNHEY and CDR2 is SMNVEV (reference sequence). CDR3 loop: CASSSYSGTYSTF. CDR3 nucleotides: TGTGCCAGCAGTTCTTACTCCGGGACTTACAGCACCTTC.

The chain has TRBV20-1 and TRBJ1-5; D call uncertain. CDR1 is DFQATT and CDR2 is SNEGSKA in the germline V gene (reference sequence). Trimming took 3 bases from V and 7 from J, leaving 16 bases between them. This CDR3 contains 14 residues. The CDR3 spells CSASPDLQYQPQHF. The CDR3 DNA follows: TGCAGTGCTAGTCCAGATTTACAGTACCAGCCCCAGCATTTT.

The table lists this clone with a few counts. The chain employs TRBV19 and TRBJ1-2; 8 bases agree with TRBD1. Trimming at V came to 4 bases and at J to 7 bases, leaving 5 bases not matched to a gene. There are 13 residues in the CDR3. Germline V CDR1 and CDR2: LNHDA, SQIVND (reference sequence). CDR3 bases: TGTGCCAGTAGTAGCCGGACAGGGCTTGGCTACACCTTC. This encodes CASSSRTGLGYTF.

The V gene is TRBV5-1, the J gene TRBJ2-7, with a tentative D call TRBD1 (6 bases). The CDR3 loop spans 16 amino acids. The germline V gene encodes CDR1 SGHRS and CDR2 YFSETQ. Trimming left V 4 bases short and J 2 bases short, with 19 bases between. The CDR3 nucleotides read TGCGCCAGCAGCCAGTATAACAGGGCGGATCCCTACGAGCAGTACTTC. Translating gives CASSQYNRADPYEQYF.

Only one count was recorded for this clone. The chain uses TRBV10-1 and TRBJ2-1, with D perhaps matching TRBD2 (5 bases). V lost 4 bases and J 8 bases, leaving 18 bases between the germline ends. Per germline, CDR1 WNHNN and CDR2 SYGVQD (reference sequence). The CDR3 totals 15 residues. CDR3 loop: CASSGISAPMDEQFF. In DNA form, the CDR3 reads TGCGCCAGCAGTGGGATTAGCGCCCCTATGGATGAGCAGTTCTTC.

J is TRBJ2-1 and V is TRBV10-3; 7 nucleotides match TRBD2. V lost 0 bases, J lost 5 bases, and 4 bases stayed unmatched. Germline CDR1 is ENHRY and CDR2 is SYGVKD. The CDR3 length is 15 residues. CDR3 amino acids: CAISESRGRDNEQFF. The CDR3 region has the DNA TGTGCCATCAGTGAGTCGAGAGGGAGGGACAATGAGCAGTTCTTC.

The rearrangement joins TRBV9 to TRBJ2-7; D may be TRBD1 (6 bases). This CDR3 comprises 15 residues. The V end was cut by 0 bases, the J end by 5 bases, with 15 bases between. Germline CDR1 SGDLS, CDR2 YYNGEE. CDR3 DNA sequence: TGTGCCAGCAGCGTAGATACAGGGTTTGTGAACGAGCAGTACTTC. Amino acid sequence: CASSVDTGFVNEQYF.